The sequence of this TCR beta chain was determined in a study of early T cells in non-severe SARS-CoV-2 infection. Study-wide context: Sequencing was performed on bulk RNA from unsorted whole blood, leaving chains unpaired.

The library protocol tagged individual cDNA molecules with unique molecular identifiers. In TCRdb, the 5' RACE reads were re-called with MiXCR into one record per CDR3 protein. In the table there are about 59,000 distinct CDR3 sequences, around 13% of which are singletons. This clonotype occurred a few times. Its antigen remains unidentified. The V gene lost 3 bases and the J gene lost 0 bases, with 14 bases spanning the gap. The germline CDR1 and CDR2 sequences are LNHNV and YYDKDF (reference sequence). CDR3 length: 16 amino acids. Regarding the study as a whole: VDJdb matching, biased toward anti-spike CD8 responses, missed private and CD4 specificities.

The rearrangement links TRBV15 to TRBJ1-1, with unresolved D. The source material was whole blood, sampled at baseline. The origin of this receptor is an adult who was a healthcare worker with PCR-confirmed SARS-CoV-2 infection or an uninfected control (not recorded which). This CDR3 reads CATSRDVPSLNTEAFF. The CDR3 region has the DNA TGTGCCACCAGCAGGGATGTCCCCTCCTTGAACACTGAAGCTTTCTTT.